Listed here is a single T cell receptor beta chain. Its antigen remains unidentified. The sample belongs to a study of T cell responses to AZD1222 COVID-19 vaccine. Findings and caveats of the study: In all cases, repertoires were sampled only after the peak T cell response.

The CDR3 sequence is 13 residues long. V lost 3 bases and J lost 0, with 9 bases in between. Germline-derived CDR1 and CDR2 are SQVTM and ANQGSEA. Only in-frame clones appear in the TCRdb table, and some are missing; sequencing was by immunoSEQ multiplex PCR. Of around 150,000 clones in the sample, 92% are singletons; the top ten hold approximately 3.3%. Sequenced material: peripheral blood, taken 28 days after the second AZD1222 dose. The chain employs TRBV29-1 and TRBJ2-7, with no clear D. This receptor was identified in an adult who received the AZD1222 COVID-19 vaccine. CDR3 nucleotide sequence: TGCAGCGTTGATGACGCCTCCTCCTACGAGCAGTACTTC. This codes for CSVDDASSYEQYF.